The 10 T cell receptor beta chains below all came from one sample that was sequenced in a study of T cells in Graves' hyperthyroidism and ophthalmopathy. It was RNA transcripts that yielded the amplified TCR beta CDR3 regions. TCR CDR3 regions were first amplified by RT-PCR with HTBI primers. TCRdb recomputed calls from the multiplex PCR reads with MiXCR, one row per CDR3 protein. Here the sample spans about 480,000 distinct CDR3 sequences, about 15% being singletons. Sequenced sample: blood. These receptors all come from a woman between 18 and 29 years old with Graves' hyperthyroidism.

This clonotype was found many times. V gene TRBV11-2 combines with J gene TRBJ2-3, with TRBD2 matching 9 bases. CDR3 length equals 17 residues. The junction had 13 bases not matched to a gene; V was cut back by 2 bases and J by 7 bases. CDR1 and CDR2 from the germline V gene are SGHAT and FQNNGV. The CDR3 region has the DNA TGTGCCAGCAGCTTATTCCGCGGGAGGGCCACGGGCAATACGCAGTATTTT. As protein: CASSLFRGRATGNTQYF.

CDR3 bases: TGCGCCAGCAGCCCGGGACTAGCGGGACCGGGCGAGCAGTACTTC. Translation: CASSPGLAGPGEQYF. This chain links TRBV5-1 with TRBJ2-7, with 13 bases fitting TRBD2. Germline CDR1 reads SGHRS; CDR2 reads YFSETQ. Losses at the gene ends were 4 bases for V and 6 bases for J; bases not matched to a gene: 7. The CDR3 runs 15 residues.

The chain employs TRBV29-1 and TRBJ1-2; D remains ambiguous. The V end was cut by 3 bases, the J end by 4 bases, with 9 bases between. The germline CDR1 and CDR2 sequences are SQVTM and ANQGSEA. The length of the CDR3 is 12 residues. The CDR3 reads CSVDEGSYGYTF. The CDR3 region has the DNA TGCAGCGTTGACGAGGGATCCTATGGCTACACCTTC.

This clonotype was seen at least ten times. The chain combines TRBV6-1 with TRBJ2-1, with 9 bases matching TRBD1. Germline assignment: CDR1 MNHNS and CDR2 SASEGT. Germline trimming cut 8 bases from V and 8 bases from J; bases unmatched to any gene: 7. This CDR3 region has 13 residues. The CDR3 loop reads CASLGQGRDEQFF. Written as DNA, the CDR3 is TGTGCCAGCCTTGGACAGGGGAGGGATGAGCAGTTCTTC.

This clonotype came up a few times. The junction and the germline gene differ at one end; a read error may be behind it. The chain joins TRBV6-2 or TRBV6-3 to TRBJ2-1; the D call may be TRBD1 or TRBD2 (5 bases each). The V gene's germline CDR1 is MNHEY and CDR2 SVGEGT. The CDR3 extends over 17 amino acids. CDR3 region: CASTADWGRVGYDEQFF. DNA of the CDR3: TGTGCCAGCACCGCGGATTGGGGGAGAGTTGGCTACGATGAGCAGTTCTTC.

This clonotype was counted only a few times. This rearrangement joins TRBV9 to TRBJ2-2; 7 nucleotides align to TRBD1. The CDR3 runs to 16 residues. Trimming at V came to 3 bases and at J to 0 bases, leaving 5 bases not matched to a gene. The germline V gene encodes CDR1 SGDLS and CDR2 YYNGEE. The CDR3 is CASSDRGTANTGELFF. The CDR3 DNA is TGTGCCAGCAGCGACAGAGGGACAGCGAACACCGGGGAGCTGTTTTTT.

There are many counts of this clonotype. This chain uses TRBV12-3 or TRBV12-4 with TRBJ1-2, with TRBD1 identical over 7 bases. This CDR3 has 14 amino acids. Germline trimming cut 5 bases from V and 3 bases from J; bases unmatched to any gene: 6. Written as DNA, the CDR3 is TGTGCCAGCAGTCACCGGGACAGCCACTATGGCTACACCTTC. Its translation: CASSHRDSHYGYTF.

This clonotype showed up many times. The CDR3 DNA follows: TGTGCCAGCGAAAGATCAGGGTGGGGAGAAGCTTTCTTT. It codes for CASERSGWGEAFF. The chain joins TRBV11-2 to TRBJ1-1, with D maybe TRBD1 (5 bases). V lost 8 bases to trimming and J lost 8 bases, with 18 bases between them. The germline CDR1 and CDR2 sequences are SGHAT and FQNNGV. This CDR3 spans 13 amino acids.

This clonotype was seen repeatedly, ten times or more. The chain joins TRBV6-6 to TRBJ1-1; D is undetermined. CDR1 is MNHNY and CDR2 is SVGAGI in the germline V gene (reference sequence). Trimming shortened V by 2 bases and J by 8 bases, and 15 bases separated the two germline ends. This CDR3 is 14 amino acids long. The CDR3 is CASSYDHPWKEAFF. CDR3 bases: TGTGCCAGCAGTTACGACCACCCTTGGAAGGAAGCTTTCTTT.

The sample holds a few counts of this clonotype. V and J are TRBV9 and TRBJ2-1, with 9 bases matching TRBD2. Losses at the gene ends were 2 bases for V and 6 bases for J; bases not matched to a gene: 15. Germline V CDR1 and CDR2: SGDLS, YYNGEE. The CDR3 totals 18 residues. CDR3: CASSVRLAGPAGGNEQFF. The CDR3 DNA is TGTGCCAGCAGCGTTAGGCTAGCGGGGCCCGCTGGGGGCAATGAGCAGTTCTTC.